This TCR beta chain was profiled in a study of beta chain features in type 1 diabetes. Trimming removed 4 bases from V and 1 base from J; junction bases left unmatched: 1. Germline CDR1 reads LGHNA; CDR2 reads YNFKEQ. This CDR3 spans 14 amino acids. Study results and limitations: Patients with Type 1 diabetes showed moderately but significantly shorter TCRB CDR3s in all four CD4+ subsets.

Every isolated RNA sample was fully reverse transcribed, so sequencing captured expressed TCRB transcripts. The repertoire was sequenced with immunoSEQ multiplex PCR; TCRdb's copy has only in-frame clones and lacks some. The table lists 50,000 to 65,000 clones, roughly 41% of them singletons. There are a few counts of this clone. Its antigen is not known. This rearrangement joins TRBV4-2 to TRBJ2-5; 9 nucleotides line up with TRBD1. This TCR was recovered from a man between 25 and 39 years old with type 1 diabetes. The sequencing sample was made of Tregs from blood. In nucleotides, the CDR3 is TGTGCCAGCAGCCTGGGACAGGGCCAAGAGACCCAGTACTTC. It codes for CASSLGQGQETQYF.